This TCR beta chain is from a study of CD8 T cells in Susac syndrome. Overall study: Clinical remission applied to 8 or 9 sequenced Susac syndrome patients, and roughly six had active disease. Whole-study findings and limits: As acknowledged by the study, its TCR sequencing and HLA analysis included a relatively small number of individuals. The CD4+ T cell repertoires, which came from Susac syndrome patients, showed no sign of clonal expansion.

Details on this clonotype: Its antigen is unidentified.

Trimming took 5 bases from V and 0 from J, leaving 10 bases between them. Germline CDR1 reads SQVTM; CDR2 reads ANQGSEA. This CDR3 is 13 amino acids long. RNA was extracted with the RNeasy kit, and a quantity of roughly 0.5 to 1 ug was reverse transcribed using random hexamers. The TCR beta CDR3 was amplified by immunoSEQ multiplex PCR across 54 Vbeta, 13 Jbeta. TCRdb reprocessed the immunoSEQ multiplex PCR reads with MiXCR, giving one entry per CDR3 protein. This table holds a few hundred thousand distinct CDR3 sequences, over 90% found once. The receptor's source is a human donor with Susac syndrome. Sample: CD4+ T cells from PBMCs. The chain joins TRBV29-1 to TRBJ1-2; D may be TRBD1 (5 bases). The chain's CDR3 is CSVPTASNYGYTF. The CDR3 DNA reads as TGCAGCGTTCCGACAGCCTCTAACTATGGCTACACCTTC. The full variable domain, in which reference TRBV29-1 and TRBJ1-2 provide the parts outside the CDR3, is SAVISQKPSRDICQRGTSLTIQCQVDSQVTMMFWYRQQPGQSLTLIATANQGSEATYESGFVIDKFPISRPNLTFSTLTVSNMSPEDSSIYLCSVPTASNYGYTFGSGTRLTVV.